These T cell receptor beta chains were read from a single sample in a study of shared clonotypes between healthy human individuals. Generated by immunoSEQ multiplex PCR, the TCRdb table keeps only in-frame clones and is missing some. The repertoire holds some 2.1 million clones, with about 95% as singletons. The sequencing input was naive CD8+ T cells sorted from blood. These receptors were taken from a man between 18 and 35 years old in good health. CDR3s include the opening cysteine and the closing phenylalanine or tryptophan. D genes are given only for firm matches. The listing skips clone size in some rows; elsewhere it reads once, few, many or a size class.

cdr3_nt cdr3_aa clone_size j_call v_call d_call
TGTGCCTGGGGGATGAACACTGAAGCTTTCTTT CAWGMNTEAFF few TRBJ1-1 TRBV30 NA
TGTGCCAGCAGTCCCGTGGGGGAGGGGTTAGACGAGCAGTACTTC CASSPVGEGLDEQYF NA TRBJ2-7 TRBV27 TRBD2
TGCAGCGTTGAGGGCGGCTATGAGCAGTTCTTC CSVEGGYEQFF NA TRBJ2-1 TRBV29-1 NA
TGTGCCAGCAGTGAAGAGCAGGGTCCTGGGGCCAACGTCCTGACTTTC CASSEEQGPGANVLTF NA TRBJ2-6 TRBV2 NA
TGTGCCATCAGTGATATGGGGGCTGGGGCCAACGTCCTGACTTTC CAISDMGAGANVLTF NA TRBJ2-6 TRBV10-3 NA
TGTGCCAGCGGTGGGCCTAGCTCCTACGAGCAGTACTTC CASGGPSSYEQYF once TRBJ2-7 TRBV11-2 NA
TGCGCCAGCAGCTGGCCCCCTAGCACAGATACGCAGTATTTT CASSWPPSTDTQYF NA TRBJ2-3 TRBV5-1 NA
TGCGCCAGCAGTACCCTGGGCAGCCAAGAGACCCAGTACTTC CASSTLGSQETQYF NA TRBJ2-5 TRBV5-1 NA
TGTGCCAGCAGACGTACTAGCGGGGGTCGGGAGACCCAGTACTTC CASRRTSGGRETQYF once TRBJ2-5 TRBV6-1 TRBD2
TGCGCCAGCAGCCAAGACAGGGGGCAATCGGAGACCCAGTACTTC CASSQDRGQSETQYF NA TRBJ2-5 TRBV4-1 TRBD1
TGTGCCAGCAGTCCCCAACCGACAGGGGACACCGGGGAGCTGTTTTTT CASSPQPTGDTGELFF NA TRBJ2-2 TRBV27 TRBD1
TGTGCCAGTAGTTATGGGGGGGATACGCAGTATTTT CASSYGGDTQYF once TRBJ2-3 TRBV19 NA
TGTGCCACCCGACTAGAGGCTGTTAGCAATCAGCCCCAGCATTTT CATRLEAVSNQPQHF NA TRBJ1-5 TRBV15 NA
TGCGCCAGCAGCTCCTCAGGGACAGGGACTTACGAGCAGTACTTC CASSSSGTGTYEQYF NA TRBJ2-7 TRBV5-1 TRBD1
TGTGCCAGCAGCACTTCCGGGACACAGTATAATTCACCCCTCCACTTT CASSTSGTQYNSPLHF NA TRBJ1-6 TRBV7-9 NA
TGTGCCAGCAGTTCTAACTTAGCGGGGGTGGTCACCGGGGAGCTGTTTTTT CASSSNLAGVVTGELFF NA TRBJ2-2 TRBV27 TRBD2
TGCGCCAGCAGCTTGGCCGGACTAGCGTCCACCGGGGAGCTGTTTTTT CASSLAGLASTGELFF once TRBJ2-2 TRBV5-1 TRBD2
TGTGCCAGCAGTTTAAGTCAACCCTACGAGCAGTACTTC CASSLSQPYEQYF NA TRBJ2-7 TRBV27 NA
TGTGCCATCAGTGATGGAAGAAATAATTCACCCCTCCACTTT CAISDGRNNSPLHF few TRBJ1-6 TRBV10-3 NA
TGTGCCAGCAGCACCCGTGCAGGGGGGGAGAATGAAAAACTGTTTTTT CASSTRAGGENEKLFF NA TRBJ1-4 TRBV21-1 NA
TGCGCCAGCAGCCAAGAGGGCGGGACCGGGGAGCTGTTTTTT CASSQEGGTGELFF NA TRBJ2-2 TRBV4-3 NA
TGTGCCAGCGGTGAACAGGGCTACGAGCAGTACTTC CASGEQGYEQYF NA TRBJ2-7 TRBV2 NA
TGTGCCAGCAGCTTAAATTTAGATGGTGCGCTGTTTTTT CASSLNLDGALFF once TRBJ2-2 TRBV7-3 NA
TGTGCCAGCAGTTTGCCTAGCGGGGGAGATACGCAGTATTTT CASSLPSGGDTQYF NA TRBJ2-3 TRBV25-1 TRBD2
TGTGCCAGCAGTTTACAACAGGAAGCTTTCTTT CASSLQQEAFF NA TRBJ1-1 TRBV28 NA
TGCAGCGTTGAAGATAGGGTAGCGGGCCTTCTGTCAGATACGCAGTATTTT CSVEDRVAGLLSDTQYF NA TRBJ2-3 TRBV29-1 TRBD2
TGTGCCACCGACCCAGGACTAGCGGCCTACAATGAGCAGTTCTTC CATDPGLAAYNEQFF NA TRBJ2-1 TRBV10-3 TRBD2
TGTGCCAGCAGCTTACGCGGATCCTGGGCGGATGAGCAGTTCTTC CASSLRGSWADEQFF NA TRBJ2-1 TRBV7-3 NA
TGTGCCAGCAGTACCTTAGCGGGGGGGATCACAGATACGCAGTATTTT CASSTLAGGITDTQYF NA TRBJ2-3 TRBV6-6 TRBD2
TGCGCCAGCAATGAAGGGGGAGATAATTCACCCCTCCACTTT CASNEGGDNSPLHF NA TRBJ1-6 TRBV10-2 NA
TGTGCCAGCAGCCAGCCGGGACAGAATGAAAAACTGTTTTTT CASSQPGQNEKLFF NA TRBJ1-4 TRBV7-8 TRBD1
TGTGCCAGCAGCTTCGACAGCACGAACACTGAAGCTTTCTTT CASSFDSTNTEAFF NA TRBJ1-1 TRBV7-9 NA
TGTGCCAGCAGCGTAGGGACAGGGGATGGGTTCACTGAAGCTTTCTTT CASSVGTGDGFTEAFF NA TRBJ1-1 TRBV5-6 TRBD1
TGTGCGACCGGGCTAGCGGGGGAAAGGTATATTTCCACAGATACGCAGTATTTT CATGLAGERYISTDTQYF NA TRBJ2-3 TRBV30 TRBD2
TGCGCCAGCAGCCAGGGGATTGGGGAGAGGTACGAGCAGTACTTC CASSQGIGERYEQYF once TRBJ2-7 TRBV4-3 NA
TGCGCCAGCAGCCAAGTTAGGACTAGCGGGAGGATCCTCTACGAGCAGTACTTC CASSQVRTSGRILYEQYF NA TRBJ2-7 TRBV4-3 TRBD2
TGCGCCAGCAGCCAAGAATCATCGCCAGGGCTCACCAATCAGCCCCAGCATTTT CASSQESSPGLTNQPQHF NA TRBJ1-5 TRBV4-1 NA
TGTGCCAGCAGTGAATATGCTAGGTACGAAAATCAGCCCCAGCATTTT CASSEYARYENQPQHF NA TRBJ1-5 TRBV6-1 NA
TGCGCCAGCAGCTTGGTCGGGACGGTTGAAGAGACCCAGTACTTC CASSLVGTVEETQYF NA TRBJ2-5 TRBV5-1 NA
TGTGCCAGCAGCACAGGACAGGGTTTCACTGAAGCTTTCTTT CASSTGQGFTEAFF NA TRBJ1-1 TRBV7-9 TRBD1
TGTGCCAGCAGGACTAGCGGGAGGGGTGAGACCCAGTACTTC CASRTSGRGETQYF NA TRBJ2-5 TRBV6-1 TRBD2
TGCGCCAGCAGCCAAGGGTTAGCAGGGGAGACCCAGTACTTC CASSQGLAGETQYF NA TRBJ2-5 TRBV4-3 NA
TGTGCCAGCAGTTACTCGAATCTGGGGAATGAAAAACTGTTTTTT CASSYSNLGNEKLFF NA TRBJ1-4 TRBV6-5 NA
TGCAGCGTTGCTAGTTTTTCTGGGGCCAACGTCCTGACTTTC CSVASFSGANVLTF NA TRBJ2-6 TRBV29-1 NA
TGTGCCAGCAGCCTCGCCCTCTACAATGAGCAGTTCTTC CASSLALYNEQFF NA TRBJ2-1 TRBV6-5 NA
TGTGCCAGCAGCGGGACAGGGAATCGTGAGACCCAGTACTTC CASSGTGNRETQYF NA TRBJ2-5 TRBV27 TRBD1
TGTGCCAGCAGCTTAGGGACGAATAGCACAGATACGCAGTATTTT CASSLGTNSTDTQYF NA TRBJ2-3 TRBV11-2 NA
TGTGCCAGCAGTTCAACGACATTTAGCTACGAGCAGTACTTC CASSSTTFSYEQYF NA TRBJ2-7 TRBV6-5 NA